These 23 T cell receptor beta chains originate from one sample sequenced in a study of cytomegalovirus exposure and HLA in healthy donors (dated by TCRdb to 2015 to 2018). The receptor library was made with the immunoSEQ multiplex PCR assay. Not all clones reach the TCRdb copy of this immuneACCESS table, which keeps in-frame sequences only. Checked studies attribute under half of the gap to unresolved V genes and leave the rest unexplained. The table for this sample lists about 71,000 clones; about 94% of them were counted only once. Around 1.5% of the sample is held by the ten biggest clonotypes. Sample: PBMCs. Receptor source: a man aged 18-30 years in good health and CMV-seropositive.

This rearrangement joins TRBV13 to TRBJ2-2, with D possibly TRBD2 on 5 matching bases. The germline V gene encodes CDR1 PRHDT and CDR2 FYEKMQ (reference sequence). There are 14 residues in the CDR3. Deletions cut 5 bases from V and 2 bases from J, with 9 bases between. The CDR3 DNA reads as TGTGCCAGCAGCAGGACTCCCAACACCGGGGAGCTGTTTTTT. It yields the protein CASSRTPNTGELFF. Together with reference TRBV13 and TRBJ2-2, the CDR3 gives the full variable domain: AAGVIQSPRHLIKEKRETATLKCYPIPRHDTVYWYQQGPGQDPQFLISFYEKMQSDKGSIPDRFSAQQFSDYHSELNMSSLELGDSALYFCASSRTPNTGELFFGEGSRLTVL.

This rearrangement joins TRBV9 to TRBJ2-3; 9 nucleotides line up with TRBD2. V trimming: 9 bases; J trimming: 2 bases; junction bases outside the gene matches: 7. This CDR3 has 14 amino acids. The germline V gene has CDR1 SGDLS and CDR2 YYNGEE. In DNA, the CDR3 is TGTGCCACGGGCGGGGGGGAACCCACAGATACGCAGTATTTT. Its translation is CATGGGEPTDTQYF.

The genes are TRBV5-1 and TRBJ2-2; possible D gene TRBD2, 6 bases. CDR1 is SGHRS, CDR2 YFSETQ, per germline. The CDR3 consists of 15 residues. Trimming left V 6 bases short and J 0 bases short, with 12 bases between. The CDR3 bases are TGCGCCAGCACAACTACGGGGGCGAACACCGGGGAGCTGTTTTTT. Translating gives CASTTTGANTGELFF.

The DNA for the CDR3 is TGCGCCAGCAGCCAAGGGGACAGGGAACCCCTCTACGAGCAGTACTTC. This codes for CASSQGDREPLYEQYF. The chain couples TRBV4-1 to TRBJ2-7; TRBD1 aligns across 9 bases. The V and J ends lost 1 base and 3 bases, in that order; junction bases with no gene match: 7. Germline loops: CDR1 MGHRA, CDR2 YSYEKL. The CDR3 runs to 16 residues.

The genes are TRBV5-1 and TRBJ1-1, with D perhaps TRBD1 (5 bases). Germline V gives CDR1 SGHRS, CDR2 YFSETQ. V gave up 2 bases and J gave up 5 bases, with 10 bases separating them. The CDR3 is 13 amino acids. CDR3 region: CASSFSGETEAFF. The CDR3 DNA reads as TGCGCCAGCAGCTTTTCGGGGGAAACTGAAGCTTTCTTT. The full variable domain, with the rest looked up from reference TRBV5-1 and TRBJ1-1, is KAGVTQTPRYLIKTRGQQVTLSCSPISGHRSVSWYQQTPGQGLQFLFEYFSETQRNKGNFPGRFSGRQFSNSRSEMNVSTLELGDSALYLCASSFSGETEAFFGQGTRLTVV.

The chain employs TRBV28 and TRBJ2-7; 8 bases agree with TRBD1. Trimming at V came to 6 bases and at J to 1 base, leaving 8 bases not matched to a gene. Germline CDR1 is MDHEN and CDR2 is SYDVKM. The CDR3 length is 15 residues. CDR3 DNA: TGTGCCAGCAGGTGGGACAGGACCTCTTCCTACGAGCAGTACTTC. Amino acid sequence: CASRWDRTSSYEQYF.

This chain joins TRBV5-1 and TRBJ2-3; unclear D gene. Germline values: CDR1 SGHRS, CDR2 YFSETQ. Trimming left V 1 base short and J 1 base short, with 7 bases between. This CDR3 region has 14 residues. The CDR3 DNA reads TGCGCCAGCAGCTTGTGGGCTGGCACAGATACGCAGTATTTT. This encodes CASSLWAGTDTQYF.

The chain links TRBV18 to TRBJ2-7, with D possibly TRBD1 on 6 matching bases. Germline V gene sequence: CDR1 KGHSH, CDR2 LQKENI. CDR3 length: 18 residues. V lost 0 bases and J 2 bases, leaving 20 bases between the germline ends. CDR3 amino acids: CASSPPKGQGTTAYEQYF. CDR3 bases: TGTGCCAGCTCACCACCGAAGGGTCAGGGGACCACCGCCTACGAGCAGTACTTC. The whole variable domain, remainder taken from reference TRBV18 and TRBJ2-7, is NAGVMQNPRHLVRRRGQEARLRCSPMKGHSHVYWYRQLPEEGLKFMVYLQKENIIDESGMPKERFSAEFPKEGPSILRIQQVVRGDSAAYFCASSPPKGQGTTAYEQYFGPGTRLTVT.

The CDR3 DNA is TGTGCCAGCAGCGTAGTGGCGGTCCCACGCACAGATACGCAGTATTTT. This gives the protein CASSVVAVPRTDTQYF. V is TRBV9 and J is TRBJ2-3; D unclear. Germline assignment: CDR1 SGDLS and CDR2 YYNGEE. The CDR3 consists of 16 residues. Trimming pared 0 bases from V and 1 base from J, leaving 12 bases between. The full variable domain, with the rest looked up from reference TRBV9 and TRBJ2-3, is DSGVTQTPKHLITATGQRVTLRCSPRSGDLSVYWYQQSLDQGLQFLIQYYNGEERAKGNILERFSAQQFPDLHSELNLSSLELGDSALYFCASSVVAVPRTDTQYFGPGTRLTVL.

This chain connects TRBV28 to TRBJ2-7; the match to TRBD2 covers 7 bases. CDR1 and CDR2 from the germline V gene are MDHEN and SYDVKM. The CDR3 is 15 amino acids. The J segment lost 6 bases and the V segment lost 6 bases, leaving 14 bases of the junction unmatched. The CDR3 DNA sequence: TGTGCCAGCAGATCTAGCGGTGGGAGGAGGATCGAGCAGTACTTC. Protein sequence: CASRSSGGRRIEQYF.

The chain has TRBV7-9 and TRBJ1-1; D is possibly TRBD1 (5 bases). V lost 3 bases to trimming and J lost 6 bases, with 8 bases between them. CDR1 is SEHNR, CDR2 FQNEAQ, per germline (reference sequence). The CDR3 is 12 amino acids. CDR3 residues: CASSFRVSEAFF. In DNA form, the CDR3 reads TGTGCCAGCAGCTTCAGGGTTTCTGAAGCTTTCTTT.

The chain joins TRBV20-1 to TRBJ1-1; unclear D gene. With 0 bases removed from V and 9 bases from J, the gap between germline ends came to 8 bases. CDR1 and CDR2 (germline): DFQATT, SNEGSKA (reference sequence). The CDR3 spans 11 residues. This chain's CDR3 is CSARDVEQAFF. CDR3 coding DNA: TGCAGTGCTAGAGATGTCGAGCAAGCTTTCTTT.

The V call is TRBV7-3, the J call TRBJ2-1; 11 bases map to TRBD2. The CDR3 has 16 amino acids. CDR1 is SGHTA, CDR2 FQGTGA, per germline. V lost 2 bases, J lost 4 bases, and 4 bases stayed unmatched. The CDR3 bases are TGTGCCAGCAGCTTATTGACTAGCGGGGTTTACAATGAGCAGTTCTTC. Translated: CASSLLTSGVYNEQFF.

The gene calls are TRBV5-6 and TRBJ2-5, with TRBD2 matching 9 bases. V lost 4 bases and J lost 0; bases outside the gene matches: 7. Germline V gene data show CDR1 as SGHDT and CDR2 as YYEEEE. The length of the CDR3 is 16 residues. CDR3 sequence reads: CASSRGGGAYQETQYF. In nucleotides, the CDR3 is TGTGCCAGCAGCCGCGGCGGGGGGGCCTACCAAGAGACCCAGTACTTC.

The V call is TRBV5-5, the J call TRBJ1-1, with TRBD1 matching over 8 bases. V shed 4 bases and J 1 base; nucleotides not matched to a gene: 6. The length of the CDR3 is 15 residues. Germline values: CDR1 SGHKS, CDR2 YYEKEE (reference sequence). Here the CDR3 DNA reads TGTGCCAGCAGCCACTCAGGACAGGGGAACACTGAAGCTTTCTTT. Protein: CASSHSGQGNTEAFF.

V usage is TRBV6-1 and J usage is TRBJ1-5; 7 bases line up with TRBD1. Germline V lookup: CDR1 MNHNS, CDR2 SASEGT. The CDR3 runs 15 residues. V was pared by 6 bases and J by 5 bases, with 10 bases of the junction left unmatched. The DNA for the CDR3 is TGTGCCAGCAGCGAAAACAGGGGTGTGTATCAGCCCCAGCATTTT. Translating gives CASSENRGVYQPQHF.

The V gene is TRBV12-5, the J gene TRBJ2-2; D perhaps matches TRBD1 (6 bases). The CDR3 totals 15 residues. The germline V and J ends were trimmed by 2 bases and 3 bases, with 10 bases remaining between them. Per germline, CDR1 LGHNT and CDR2 FRNRAP. CDR3 in amino acids: CASGLMDRYTGELFF. Here the CDR3 DNA reads TGTGCTAGTGGTTTGATGGACAGATACACCGGGGAGCTGTTTTTT.

The chain combines TRBV6-6 with TRBJ2-7; D is perhaps TRBD1 (6 bases). Looked up from germline, CDR1 is MNHNY and CDR2 is SVGAGI (reference sequence). The CDR3 consists of 13 residues. Trimming left V 0 bases short and J 4 bases short, with 7 bases between. CDR3 bases: TGTGCCAGCAGTTACTCGAGGGGGTACGAGCAGTACTTC. Protein: CASSYSRGYEQYF.

The chain recombines TRBV9 with TRBJ1-3; D not resolved. Trimming stripped 2 bases from V and 0 bases from J, with 12 bases between. The CDR3 is 16 residues long. Germline V lookup: CDR1 SGDLS, CDR2 YYNGEE. CDR3 loop: CASSVGLGLSGNTIYF. CDR3 DNA: TGTGCCAGCAGCGTGGGCCTCGGACTCTCTGGAAACACCATATATTTT. Filled out from reference TRBV9 and TRBJ1-3, the complete variable domain reads DSGVTQTPKHLITATGQRVTLRCSPRSGDLSVYWYQQSLDQGLQFLIQYYNGEERAKGNILERFSAQQFPDLHSELNLSSLELGDSALYFCASSVGLGLSGNTIYFGEGSWLTVV.

The rearrangement joins TRBV27 to TRBJ1-2, with 7 bases identical to TRBD1. Germline CDR1 is MNHEY and CDR2 is SMNVEV (reference sequence). Trimming removed 5 bases from V and 0 bases from J; junction bases left unmatched: 6. The CDR3 loop spans 15 amino acids. DNA of the CDR3: TGTGCCAGCAGTCGCAAGACAGGGTCTAACTATGGCTACACCTTC. Residues: CASSRKTGSNYGYTF.

The chain carries TRBV7-8 and TRBJ2-5; D possibly corresponds to TRBD2 (5 bases). This CDR3 has 13 residues. CDR1 is SGHVS, CDR2 FQNEAQ, per germline. The V end was cut by 5 bases, the J end by 3 bases, with 10 bases between. The CDR3 DNA follows: TGTGCCAGCAGCCCCGGGGTGAAAGAGACCCAGTACTTC. Residues: CASSPGVKETQYF.

The gene calls are TRBV5-1 and TRBJ1-2; 7 nucleotides match TRBD1. Losses at the gene ends were 3 bases for V and 11 bases for J; bases not matched to a gene: 10. The CDR3 runs 13 residues. Looked up from germline, CDR1 is SGHRS and CDR2 is YFSETQ. The CDR3, as DNA: TGCGCCAGCAGCTGGACAGGCCCGCTTCCTTACACCTTC. Translated: CASSWTGPLPYTF.

The chain recombines TRBV20-1 with TRBJ2-5; 7 positions agree with TRBD1. Germline CDR1 reads DFQATT; CDR2 reads SNEGSKA (reference sequence). The CDR3 loop spans 11 amino acids. CDR3 sequence (DNA): TGCAGCGACAGGGAAGGAGAGACCCAGTACTTC. The encoded protein is CSDREGETQYF.